These 26 T cell receptor beta chains share one sample of origin, sequenced in a study of CD8+ T cells in alopecia areata. As the sequencing template, cDNA was produced by extracting RNA and reverse transcribing it. Sequencing used immunoSEQ multiplex PCR; TCRdb keeps in-frame clones, though not all of them. The table shows some 150,000 clones, with more than 55% occurring only once. The source material was CD8+ T cells sorted from blood. The receptors were sampled from a human donor in good health.

The chain has TRBV2 and TRBJ2-7, with 7 bases identical to TRBD1. Trimming cost V 7 bases and J 2 bases; bases outside gene matches: 8. CDR1 and CDR2 from the germline V gene are SNHLY and FYNNEI. The CDR3 has 14 residues. Here the CDR3 reads CASTPTGTAYEQYF. CDR3 nucleotide sequence: TGTGCCAGCACTCCGACCGGGACAGCCTACGAGCAGTACTTC.

The chain has TRBV27 and TRBJ2-7, with 9 bases fitting TRBD1. Per the germline V gene, CDR1 is MNHEY and CDR2 is SMNVEV (reference sequence). Trimming cost V 6 bases and J 0 bases; bases outside gene matches: 6. CDR3 size: 15 residues. CDR3 sequence: CASRPQTGGSYEQYF. The CDR3 DNA is TGTGCCAGCAGACCTCAGACAGGGGGCTCCTACGAGCAGTACTTC.

V usage is TRBV19 and J usage is TRBJ1-1, with D uncertain. The CDR3 spans 16 residues. Germline V gives CDR1 LNHDA, CDR2 SQIVND (reference sequence). Deletions cut 3 bases from V and 0 bases from J, with 14 bases between. The CDR3 sequence is CASSMLRRGMNTEAFF. In DNA, the CDR3 is TGTGCCAGTAGTATGCTCCGGCGCGGGATGAACACTGAAGCTTTCTTT.

Here the CDR3 reads CASSNQDGYEQYF. In DNA form, the CDR3 reads TGTGCCAGCAGTAATCAGGACGGCTACGAGCAGTACTTC. The V and J genes are TRBV6-6 and TRBJ2-7; no clear D gene. Trimming removed 5 bases at V and 3 bases at J, with 11 bases between. This CDR3 is 13 amino acids long. Germline CDR1 MNHNY, CDR2 SVGAGI (reference sequence).

V is TRBV4-1 and J is TRBJ2-7; no clear D gene. CDR1 is MGHRA, CDR2 YSYEKL, per germline. V dropped 4 bases and J dropped 0 bases, with 13 bases sitting between them. The CDR3 has 15 residues. CDR3 loop: CASSPVSRPSYEQYF. The DNA for the CDR3 is TGCGCCAGCAGCCCCGTGTCGCGGCCCTCCTACGAGCAGTACTTC.

This sequence joins TRBV19 and TRBJ1-2, with a tentative D call TRBD1 (5 bases). Trimming left V 3 bases short and J 6 bases short, with 8 bases between. This CDR3 is built from 12 residues. Germline V gene data show CDR1 as LNHDA and CDR2 as SQIVND (reference sequence). The CDR3 reads CASSMGTDGYTF. CDR3 DNA: TGTGCCAGTAGTATGGGGACGGATGGCTACACCTTC.

The chain carries TRBV29-1 and TRBJ2-7, with D possibly being TRBD2 (5 bases). Germline assignment: CDR1 SQVTM and CDR2 ANQGSEA. V lost 6 bases to trimming and J lost 4 bases, with 13 bases between them. The CDR3 extends over 12 amino acids. The CDR3 reads CSVAEGGYEQYF. The DNA for the CDR3 is TGCAGCGTAGCTGAAGGAGGATACGAGCAGTACTTC.

This chain connects TRBV10-1 to TRBJ2-5; D is unclear. The CDR3 totals 12 residues. V lost 2 bases and J lost 5, with 6 bases in between. Germline CDR1 reads WNHNN; CDR2 reads SYGVQD (reference sequence). The CDR3 region has the DNA TGCGCCAGCAGTGAGGATATGGAGACCCAGTACTTC. Protein product: CASSEDMETQYF.

V gene TRBV5-1 combines with J gene TRBJ2-2; D gene unclear. V gave up 4 bases and J gave up 6 bases, with 7 bases separating them. There are 12 residues in the CDR3. Looked up from germline, CDR1 is SGHRS and CDR2 is YFSETQ. CDR3 nucleotides: TGCGCCAGCAGCCCGGTCCCCGGGGAGCTGTTTTTT. Translated: CASSPVPGELFF.

This clone was seen more than once but under ten times. The CDR3 loop is CASSPLAKDTQYF. As DNA, the CDR3 is TGCGCCAGCAGTCCACTCGCGAAAGATACGCAGTATTTT. The chain uses TRBV23-1 and TRBJ2-3; no clear D gene. TRBV23-1 qualifies as an ORF whose function is uncertain. V gave up 4 bases and J gave up 5 bases, with 10 bases separating them. The CDR3 is 13 amino acids.

This clone was detected only once. The gene calls are TRBV30 and TRBJ2-1; 9 bases agree with TRBD2. The CDR3 is 15 amino acids. After removal of 0 bases from V and 7 bases from J, the junction contained 7 bases not matched to a gene. Germline V gene data show CDR1 as GTSNPN and CDR2 as SVGIG (reference sequence). CDR3: CAWSVPGGRGNEQFF. DNA for the CDR3: TGTGCCTGGAGTGTACCTGGCGGGAGGGGAAATGAGCAGTTCTTC.

This CDR3 reads CASSYSIRYTGELFF. The CDR3 bases are TGTGCCAGCAGTTACTCGATCAGATACACCGGGGAGCTGTTTTTT. The chain links TRBV6-6 to TRBJ2-2; no clear D. CDR3 length equals 15 residues. The germline CDR1 and CDR2 sequences are MNHNY and SVGAGI (reference sequence). Deletions cut 0 bases from V and 3 bases from J, with 8 bases between.

The gene calls are TRBV2 and TRBJ1-2, with D hard to call. Trimming took 2 bases from V and 4 from J, leaving 11 bases between them. The CDR3 spans 14 residues. The germline V gene encodes CDR1 SNHLY and CDR2 FYNNEI. DNA for the CDR3: TGTGCCAGCAGTGAATTACCCTCAGTCTATGGCTACACCTTC. Translating it yields CASSELPSVYGYTF.

The V and J genes are TRBV6-6 and TRBJ2-1, with TRBD1 as a possible D gene (6 bases). Germline CDR1 reads MNHNY; CDR2 reads SVGAGI (reference sequence). V was cut by 6 bases and J by 8 bases, with 17 bases left in between. CDR3 length: 14 amino acids. The CDR3 region has the DNA TGTGCCAGCAGCATCACAGGGAGTGGCTATGAGCAGTTCTTC. Amino acid sequence: CASSITGSGYEQFF.

The chain joins TRBV2 to TRBJ2-2; TRBD1 matches at 7 bases. The germline gives CDR1 SNHLY, CDR2 FYNNEI. CDR3 length: 12 amino acids. With V trimmed by 8 bases and J by 4 bases, 1 base remained unmatched. CDR3 sequence (DNA): TGTGCCAGCGCAGGGGGCACCGGGGAGCTGTTTTTT. It specifies CASAGGTGELFF.

The V gene is TRBV2, the J gene TRBJ2-3; 8 bases fit TRBD2. The CDR3 sequence is 15 residues long. After removal of 4 bases from V and 0 bases from J, the junction contained 3 bases not matched to a gene. CDR1 is SNHLY and CDR2 is FYNNEI in the germline V gene. This CDR3 is CASSGLAISTDTQYF. CDR3 DNA sequence: TGTGCCAGCAGTGGACTAGCGATTAGCACAGATACGCAGTATTTT.

This clone was counted a few times. This chain joins TRBV23-1 and TRBJ2-1; D uncertain. TRBV23-1 counts as an open reading frame of uncertain function. Trimming removed 5 bases at V and 4 bases at J, with 15 bases between. The CDR3 is 15 amino acids. CDR3 coding DNA: TGCGCCAGCAGTGTCCGTGGCAGAAGGTACAATGAGCAGTTCTTC. Amino acids: CASSVRGRRYNEQFF.

This clone was picked up a small number of times. V and J are TRBV19 and TRBJ1-1; D gene unclear. The CDR3 runs 11 residues. Germline values: CDR1 LNHDA, CDR2 SQIVND (reference sequence). Trimming cost V 7 bases and J 6 bases, with 9 bases left between them. The CDR3 protein is CASNYGAEAFF. The CDR3 coding sequence is TGTGCCAGTAATTATGGCGCTGAAGCTTTCTTT.

The table lists this clone with a count of one. The gene calls are TRBV5-4 and TRBJ2-5; 11 bases are a match to TRBD2. Unmatched junction bases numbered 2, after V lost 4 bases and J lost 3 bases. The CDR3 extends over 14 amino acids. CDR1 SGHNT and CDR2 YYREEE come from the germline V gene (reference sequence). The CDR3 region is CASSAGLAEETQYF. The DNA of the CDR3 is TGTGCCAGCAGCGCGGGACTAGCGGAAGAGACCCAGTACTTC.

The rearrangement joins TRBV15 to TRBJ2-7, with 11 bases identical to TRBD2. CDR1 LNHNV and CDR2 YYDKDF come from the germline V gene (reference sequence). The CDR3 consists of 16 residues. The V gene end was trimmed by 0 bases and the J gene end by 4 bases; junction bases not matched to a gene: 5. DNA of the CDR3: TGTGCCACCAGCAGAGATCGGGCTAGCGGGAGGTACGAGCAGTACTTC. This sequence encodes CATSRDRASGRYEQYF. The full variable domain, its missing parts supplied by reference TRBV15 and TRBJ2-7, is DAMVIQNPRYQVTQFGKPVTLSCSQTLNHNVMYWYQQKSSQAPKLLFHYYDKDFNNEADTPDNFQSRRPNTSFCFLDIRSPGLGDTAMYLCATSRDRASGRYEQYFGPGTRLTVT.

V gene TRBV29-1 combines with J gene TRBJ2-1; D remains ambiguous. Trimming took off 4 bases at V and 5 bases at J, with 9 bases between the two ends. CDR3 size: 12 residues. CDR1 and CDR2 (germline): SQVTM, ANQGSEA. The DNA of the CDR3 is TGCAGCGTTGGGGCTAGGCACAATGAGCAGTTCTTC. Translated, it gives CSVGARHNEQFF.

This clone came up a few times. The V and J genes are TRBV7-9 and TRBJ2-7; 12 nucleotides agree with TRBD2. Germline CDR1 is SEHNR and CDR2 is FQNEAQ (reference sequence). Trimming cost V 5 bases and J 2 bases; bases outside gene matches: 7. The CDR3 has 16 residues. Here the CDR3 reads CASSSTSGRSAYEQYF. CDR3 bases: TGTGCCAGCAGCAGCACTAGCGGGAGGTCTGCCTACGAGCAGTACTTC.

This clone was seen more than once but under ten times. The chain couples TRBV4-1 to TRBJ1-1, with unresolved D. The germline gives CDR1 MGHRA, CDR2 YSYEKL. V gave up 4 bases and J gave up 0 bases, with 12 bases separating them. There are 15 residues in the CDR3. The CDR3 region is CASSPSPELNTEAFF. The CDR3 nucleotides are TGCGCCAGCAGCCCATCCCCGGAGTTGAACACTGAAGCTTTCTTT.

The genes are TRBV4-1 and TRBJ2-7; D possibly corresponds to TRBD1 (6 bases). Germline V CDR1 and CDR2: MGHRA, YSYEKL. The CDR3 extends over 16 amino acids. V shed 4 bases and J shed 0 bases, with 16 bases lying between them. This CDR3 reads CASSLKPQGSSYEQYF. The DNA of the CDR3 is TGCGCCAGCAGCCTAAAACCCCAGGGGAGCTCCTACGAGCAGTACTTC.

The gene calls are TRBV30 and TRBJ2-7; D may correspond to TRBD1 or TRBD2 (5 bases each). Germline V gene lookup returns CDR1 GTSNPN and CDR2 SVGIG (reference sequence). The CDR3 is made up of 13 amino acids. V gave up 0 bases and J gave up 6 bases, with 12 bases separating them. The CDR3 nucleotides read TGTGCCTGGAGTGTTCGGGGCAGCTCCGAGCAGTACTTC. It translates to CAWSVRGSSEQYF.

This clone was counted between two and nine times. This sequence joins TRBV28 and TRBJ2-1; 7 nucleotides align to TRBD2. The CDR3 contains 13 residues. V dropped 2 bases and J dropped 8; count of bases not matched to a gene: 3. The V gene's germline CDR1 is MDHEN and CDR2 SYDVKM. The CDR3 loop is CASSLGSGYEQFF. The CDR3 region has the DNA TGTGCCAGCAGTTTAGGTAGCGGGTATGAGCAGTTCTTC.